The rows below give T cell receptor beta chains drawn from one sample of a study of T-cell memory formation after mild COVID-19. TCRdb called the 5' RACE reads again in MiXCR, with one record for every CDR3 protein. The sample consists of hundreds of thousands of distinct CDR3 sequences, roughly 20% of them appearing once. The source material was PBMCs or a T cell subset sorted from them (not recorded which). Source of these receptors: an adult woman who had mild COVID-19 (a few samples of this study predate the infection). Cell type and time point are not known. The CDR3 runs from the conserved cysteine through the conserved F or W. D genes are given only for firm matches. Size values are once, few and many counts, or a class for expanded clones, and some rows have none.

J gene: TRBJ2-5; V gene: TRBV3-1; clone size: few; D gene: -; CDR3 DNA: TGTGCCAGCAGCCAAGATGGGCCCGGAGAGACCCAGTACTTC; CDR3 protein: CASSQDGPGETQYF
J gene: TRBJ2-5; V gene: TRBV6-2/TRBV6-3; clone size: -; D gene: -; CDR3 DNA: TGTGCCAGCAGGCCAGACAGCTACCAAGAGACCCAGTACTTC; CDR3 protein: CASRPDSYQETQYF
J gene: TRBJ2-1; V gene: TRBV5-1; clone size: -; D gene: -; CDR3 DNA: TGCGCCAGCAGCTTGGCGGAGTACTACAATGAGCAGTTCTTC; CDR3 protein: CASSLAEYYNEQFF
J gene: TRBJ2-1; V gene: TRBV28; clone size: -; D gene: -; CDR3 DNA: TGTGCCAGCAGTTTGTCGGGGGTCCACCCCAATGAGCAGTTCTTC; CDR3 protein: CASSLSGVHPNEQFF
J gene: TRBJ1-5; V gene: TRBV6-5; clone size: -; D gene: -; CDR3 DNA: TGTGCCAGCAGTTATGAGGGAAATCAGCCCCAGCATTTT; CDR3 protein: CASSYEGNQPQHF
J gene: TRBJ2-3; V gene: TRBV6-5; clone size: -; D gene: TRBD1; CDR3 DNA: TGTGCCAGCAGGGGACAGGCGGGCCGTACAGATACGCAGTATTTT; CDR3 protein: CASRGQAGRTDTQYF
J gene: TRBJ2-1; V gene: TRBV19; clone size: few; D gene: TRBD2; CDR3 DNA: TGTGCCAGTAGTTGGGCGGGAGTGTTCGATGAGCAGTTCTTC; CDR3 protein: CASSWAGVFDEQFF
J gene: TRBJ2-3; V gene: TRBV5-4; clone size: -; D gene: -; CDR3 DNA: TGTGCCAGCAGCTTGGAGGGGCCTGGATCCACAGATACGCAGTATTTT; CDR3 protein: CASSLEGPGSTDTQYF
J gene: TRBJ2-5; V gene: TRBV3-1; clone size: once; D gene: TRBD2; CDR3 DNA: TGTGCCAGCAGCCAAGATAGGACTAGCGGGAGGACGAAGACCCAGTACTTC; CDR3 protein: CASSQDRTSGRTKTQYF
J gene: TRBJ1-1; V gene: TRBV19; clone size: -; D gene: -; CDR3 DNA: TGTGCCAGTAGTTTTCTCGATAACACTGAAGCTTTCTTT; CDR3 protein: CASSFLDNTEAFF
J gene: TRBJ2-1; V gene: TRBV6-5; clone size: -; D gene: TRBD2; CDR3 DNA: TGTGCCAGTGGGGGGGACTCCTACAATGAGCAGTTCTTC; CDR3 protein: CASGGDSYNEQFF
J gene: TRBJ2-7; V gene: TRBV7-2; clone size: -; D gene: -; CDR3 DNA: TGTGCCAGCAGCTCTGACAGACCCTCCTACGAGCAGTACTTC; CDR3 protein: CASSSDRPSYEQYF
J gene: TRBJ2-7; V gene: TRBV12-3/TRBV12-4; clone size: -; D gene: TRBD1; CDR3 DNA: TGTGCCAGCAGTTTATACAGGGGATTCTACGAGCAGTACTTC; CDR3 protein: CASSLYRGFYEQYF
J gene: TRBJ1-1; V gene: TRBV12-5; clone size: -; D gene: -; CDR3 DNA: TGTGCTAGTGCCACCCGGGAGGGCACTGAAGCTTTCTTT; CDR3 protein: CASATREGTEAFF
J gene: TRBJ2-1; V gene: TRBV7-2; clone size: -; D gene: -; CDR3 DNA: TGTGCCAGCAGCTCCGCGGCGGGGCAGTTCTTC; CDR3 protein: CASSSAAGQFF
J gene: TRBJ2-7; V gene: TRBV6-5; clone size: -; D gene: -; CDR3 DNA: TGTGCCAGCAAAAGACAGGTTTACTCCTACGAGCAGTACTTC; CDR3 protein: CASKRQVYSYEQYF
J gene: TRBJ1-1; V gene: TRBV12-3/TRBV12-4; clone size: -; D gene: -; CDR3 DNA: TGTGCCAGCAGTTTAGGTGGGGGGATCACTGAAGCTTTCTTT; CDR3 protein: CASSLGGGITEAFF
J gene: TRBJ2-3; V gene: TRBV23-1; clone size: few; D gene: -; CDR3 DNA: TGCGCCAGCAGTCAAAGACGGGCTGATACGCAGTATTTT; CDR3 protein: CASSQRRADTQYF
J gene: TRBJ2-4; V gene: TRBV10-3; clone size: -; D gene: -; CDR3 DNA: TGTGCCATCAGTGAGTCACAAAACATTCAGTACTTC; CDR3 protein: CAISESQNIQYF
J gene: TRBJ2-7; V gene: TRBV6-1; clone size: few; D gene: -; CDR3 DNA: TGTGCCAGCAGTTTACAGGGATTCTACGAGCAGTACTTC; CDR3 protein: CASSLQGFYEQYF
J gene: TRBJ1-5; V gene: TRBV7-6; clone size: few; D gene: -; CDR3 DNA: TGTGCCAGCAGCTATGGACGGGTCAATCAGCCCCAGCATTTT; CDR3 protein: CASSYGRVNQPQHF
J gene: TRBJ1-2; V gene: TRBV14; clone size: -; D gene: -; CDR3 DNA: TGTGCCAGCAGCCAAGACAATAACTATGGCTACACCTTC; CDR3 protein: CASSQDNNYGYTF
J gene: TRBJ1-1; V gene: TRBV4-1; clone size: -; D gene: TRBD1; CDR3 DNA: TGCGCCAGCAGCCAAGTTCTTCAGGGGGGGGCTGAAGCTTTCTTT; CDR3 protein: CASSQVLQGGAEAFF
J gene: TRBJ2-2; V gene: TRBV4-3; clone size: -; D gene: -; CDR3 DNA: TGCGCCAGCAGCCAGGGAAAAACCGGGGAGCTGTTTTTT; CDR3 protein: CASSQGKTGELFF
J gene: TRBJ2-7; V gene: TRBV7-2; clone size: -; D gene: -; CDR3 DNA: TGTGCCAGCAGCTTCGGCCACCCCAGGAACGAGCAGTACTTC; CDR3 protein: CASSFGHPRNEQYF
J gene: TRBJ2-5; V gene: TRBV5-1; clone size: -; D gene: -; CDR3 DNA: TGCGCCAGCAGCAGCCACGGGACGCCCCTGAGTGAGACCCAGTACTTC; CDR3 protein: CASSSHGTPLSETQYF
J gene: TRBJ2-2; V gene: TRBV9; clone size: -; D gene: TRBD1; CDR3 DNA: TGTGCCAGCAGCGTAGACGACAGGGGGAACACCGGGGAGCTGTTTTTT; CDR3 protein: CASSVDDRGNTGELFF
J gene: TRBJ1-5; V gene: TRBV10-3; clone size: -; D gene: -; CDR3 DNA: TGTGCCATCAGTTCTCAATATCAGCCCCAGCATTTT; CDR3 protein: CAISSQYQPQHF
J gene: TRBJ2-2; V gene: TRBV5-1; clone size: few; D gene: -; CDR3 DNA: TGCGCCAGCACTTCCTCTAGAGCCGGGGAGCTGTTTTTT; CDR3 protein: CASTSSRAGELFF
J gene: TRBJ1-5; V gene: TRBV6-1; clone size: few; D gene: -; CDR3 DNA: TGTGCCAGCAGTGAAGCACTCGGGGGCGCGAGCAATCAGCCCCAGCATTTT; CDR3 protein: CASSEALGGASNQPQHF
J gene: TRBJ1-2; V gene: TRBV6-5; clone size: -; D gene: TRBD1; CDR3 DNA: TGTGCCAGCACGACCGTTCGGACAGGGGATGGCTACACCTTC; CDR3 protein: CASTTVRTGDGYTF
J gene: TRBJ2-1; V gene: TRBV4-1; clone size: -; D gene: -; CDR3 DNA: TGCGCCAGCAGCCAAGGGTTAAGTTACAATGAGCAGTTCTTC; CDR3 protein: CASSQGLSYNEQFF
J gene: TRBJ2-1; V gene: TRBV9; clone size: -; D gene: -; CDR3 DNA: TGTGCCAGCAGCGTAGCTGGGACGCGGGATGAGCAGTTCTTC; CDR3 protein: CASSVAGTRDEQFF
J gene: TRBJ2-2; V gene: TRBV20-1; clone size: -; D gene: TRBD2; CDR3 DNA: TGCAGTGCTTGGAGGGAGGGCGGCACCGGGGAGCTGTTTTTT; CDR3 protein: CSAWREGGTGELFF
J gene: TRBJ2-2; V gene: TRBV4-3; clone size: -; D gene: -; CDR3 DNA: TGCGCCAGCAGCCAAGCCGGCGGACCCACCGGGGAGCTGTTTTTT; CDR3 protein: CASSQAGGPTGELFF
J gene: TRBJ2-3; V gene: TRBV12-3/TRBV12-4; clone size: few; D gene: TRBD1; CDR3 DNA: TGTGCCAGCAGTGGGACAGGTCCACTTGTTAGCACAGATACGCAGTATTTT; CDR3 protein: CASSGTGPLVSTDTQYF
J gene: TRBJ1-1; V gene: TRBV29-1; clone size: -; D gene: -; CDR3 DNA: TGCAGCGTCGTTGACAGTTGGACTGAAGCTTTCTTT; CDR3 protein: CSVVDSWTEAFF
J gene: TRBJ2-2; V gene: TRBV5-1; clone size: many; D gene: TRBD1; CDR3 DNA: TGCGCCAGCAGCTTGGGCCAGGGGGCCAGCACCGGGGAGCTGTTTTTT; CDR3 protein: CASSLGQGASTGELFF
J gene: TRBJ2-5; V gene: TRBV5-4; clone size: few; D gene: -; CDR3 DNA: TGTGCCAGCAGCACGACCGGAGGAGAGACCCAGTACTTC; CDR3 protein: CASSTTGGETQYF
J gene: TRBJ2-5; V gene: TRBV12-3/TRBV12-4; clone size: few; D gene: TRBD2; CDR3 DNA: TGTGCCAGCAGTAAACTAGCGGACCAAGAGACCCAGTACTTC; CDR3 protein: CASSKLADQETQYF
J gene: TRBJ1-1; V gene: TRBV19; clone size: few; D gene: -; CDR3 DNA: TGTGCCAGTAGTACCCCCGGGCTGACGAACACTGAAGCTTTCTTT; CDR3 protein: CASSTPGLTNTEAFF
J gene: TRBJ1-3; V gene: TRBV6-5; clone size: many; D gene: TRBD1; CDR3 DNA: TGTGCCAGCAGTTTGCGTCGTGCAGGGGGCTTAAACACCATATATTTT; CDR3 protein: CASSLRRAGGLNTIYF
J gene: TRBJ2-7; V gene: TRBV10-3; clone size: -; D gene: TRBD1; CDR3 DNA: TGTGCCATCAAGGGTCTGGCAGGGGGCGGCGAGCAGTACTTC; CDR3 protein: CAIKGLAGGGEQYF
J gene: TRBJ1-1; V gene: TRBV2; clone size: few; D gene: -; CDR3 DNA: TGTGCCAGCAGTGCGGACACGGGTGGCACTGAAGCTTTCTTT; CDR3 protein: CASSADTGGTEAFF
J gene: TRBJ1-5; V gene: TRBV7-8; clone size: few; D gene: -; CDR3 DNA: TGTGCCAGCAGCTTCGCTCTTGGAGGCAATCAGCCCCAGCATTTT; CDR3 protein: CASSFALGGNQPQHF
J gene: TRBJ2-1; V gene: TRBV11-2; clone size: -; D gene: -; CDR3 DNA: TGTGCCAGCAGCTTGCGCACCAGCTCCTACAATGAGCAGTTCTTC; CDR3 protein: CASSLRTSSYNEQFF
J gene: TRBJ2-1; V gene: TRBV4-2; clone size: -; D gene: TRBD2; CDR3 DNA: TGTGCCAGCAGCCAAGCGGGACTAGCGGGGGAGCTCGGATACAATGAGCAGTTCTTC; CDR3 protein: CASSQAGLAGELGYNEQFF
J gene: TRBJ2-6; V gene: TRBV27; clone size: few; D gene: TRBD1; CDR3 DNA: TGTGCCAGCAGTCAACGGACAGGGAGCTCTGGGGCCAACGTCCTGACTTTC; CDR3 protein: CASSQRTGSSGANVLTF